This TCR beta chain was sequenced in a study of molecular identifiers for immune sequencing clone quantification. Study information: Naive CD8 RNA (around 20,000 or 99,000 cells) was divided into five aliquots, with four sequenced.

Looked up from germline, CDR1 is SGHAT and CDR2 is FQNNGV. This CDR3 is 17 amino acids long. V shed 3 bases, J shed 6 bases, and the junction held 16 bases outside the gene matches. Source material for naive CD8 libraries was roughly 20,000 to 1,100,000 sorted cells, with 10%, 30% or 50% RNA. Naive CD8 T cells were picked out by sorting for CD8+CD4-CCR7+CD45RA+. This clonotype came up a few times. Listed TCR primers, together with previously described methods, were used for the bulk TCR libraries. MiXCR was run by TCRdb on the PCR reads, yielding one entry per CDR3 protein. The sample consists of approximately 550,000 distinct CDR3 sequences, about 25% of them appearing once.

The rearrangement joins TRBV11-2 to TRBJ2-7, with 8 positions matching TRBD2. The clonotype comes from a human donor in good health. Some libraries in this study had Jurkat cell RNA spiked in. The sequencing input was naive CD8+ T cells from blood, with Jurkat cell RNA spiked in. The subset was: FACS-sorted CD8+CD4-CCR7+CD45RA+ naive T cells. The CDR3 DNA sequence: TGTGCCAGCAGCTTGGACCCCCTCCTGGCGGGAGGCTCCGAGCAGTACTTC. Protein product: CASSLDPLLAGGSEQYF.